A selection of T cell receptor beta chains follows, all from one sample in a study of shared clonotypes between healthy human individuals. Using immunoSEQ multiplex PCR, the repertoire was profiled, and TCRdb retains in-frame clones only, with some absent. The top ten clones hold about 0.36% of a sample with under 2.5 million clones, 85% to 95% of them seen once. Sequenced input: naive CD4+ T cells from PBMCs. Every receptor here comes from a man aged 18-30 years in good health. Some clones in this sample may be carry-over from other donors' samples. The CDR3 runs from the conserved cysteine through the conserved F or W. The D gene is left open where the match is weak. Rows give clone size only sometimes, using once, few, many, or a class for an expanded clone.

d_gene: TRBD2
abundance: NA
j_gene: TRBJ2-1
v_gene: TRBV7-2
CDR3aa: CASSISGTTSYNEQFF
CDR3nt: TGTGCCAGCAGCATATCCGGGACTACCTCCTACAATGAGCAGTTCTTC

d_gene: NA
abundance: NA
j_gene: TRBJ1-4
v_gene: TRBV27
CDR3aa: CASSFGRRATNEKLFF
CDR3nt: TGTGCCAGCAGTTTTGGGCGAAGAGCAACTAATGAAAAACTGTTTTTT

d_gene: TRBD2
abundance: NA
j_gene: TRBJ2-1
v_gene: TRBV10-3
CDR3aa: CAISPTSGSRNEQFF
CDR3nt: TGTGCCATCAGTCCGACTAGCGGGAGTAGGAATGAGCAGTTCTTC

d_gene: NA
abundance: NA
j_gene: TRBJ1-2
v_gene: TRBV28
CDR3aa: CASSLSPDRSYTF
CDR3nt: TGTGCCAGCAGTCTTTCTCCTGACAGGAGCTACACCTTC

d_gene: NA
abundance: NA
j_gene: TRBJ1-1
v_gene: TRBV7-2
CDR3aa: CASSSKQGNTEAFF
CDR3nt: TGTGCCAGCAGCTCAAAACAGGGGAACACTGAAGCTTTCTTT

d_gene: TRBD1
abundance: NA
j_gene: TRBJ2-7
v_gene: TRBV10-1
CDR3aa: CASSEGQAYEQYF
CDR3nt: TGCGCCAGCAGTGAGGGACAGGCCTACGAGCAGTACTTC

d_gene: NA
abundance: NA
j_gene: TRBJ1-2
v_gene: TRBV30
CDR3aa: CAWSPDWAGYTF
CDR3nt: TGTGCCTGGAGCCCGGACTGGGCTGGCTACACCTTC

d_gene: NA
abundance: NA
j_gene: TRBJ2-2
v_gene: TRBV6-5
CDR3aa: CASSFGDRNTGELFF
CDR3nt: TGTGCCAGCAGTTTCGGAGACAGAAACACCGGGGAGCTGTTTTTT

d_gene: TRBD2
abundance: once
j_gene: TRBJ2-1
v_gene: TRBV5-1
CDR3aa: CASSLAASGNSYNEQFF
CDR3nt: TGCGCCAGCAGCTTGGCCGCTAGCGGGAACTCCTACAATGAGCAGTTCTTC

d_gene: NA
abundance: NA
j_gene: TRBJ2-7
v_gene: TRBV6-1
CDR3aa: CASSVVWAGLYEQYF
CDR3nt: TGTGCCAGCAGTGTCGTCTGGGCTGGCTTGTACGAGCAGTACTTC

d_gene: NA
abundance: NA
j_gene: TRBJ2-3
v_gene: TRBV9
CDR3aa: CASSVVGADTQYF
CDR3nt: TGTGCCAGCAGCGTAGTCGGAGCAGATACGCAGTATTTT

d_gene: TRBD1
abundance: NA
j_gene: TRBJ1-4
v_gene: TRBV7-2
CDR3aa: CASNQGAVEKLFF
CDR3nt: TGTGCCAGCAACCAGGGGGCTGTTGAAAAACTGTTTTTT

d_gene: TRBD1
abundance: NA
j_gene: TRBJ1-2
v_gene: TRBV5-1
CDR3aa: CASRKGQEDFGYTF
CDR3nt: TGCGCCAGCAGAAAAGGACAGGAGGATTTCGGCTACACCTTC

d_gene: NA
abundance: NA
j_gene: TRBJ2-3
v_gene: TRBV4-2
CDR3aa: CASSQGPSSTVGMDTQYF
CDR3nt: TGTGCCAGCAGCCAAGGTCCCTCTTCGACAGTAGGGATGGATACGCAGTATTTT

d_gene: NA
abundance: NA
j_gene: TRBJ1-5
v_gene: TRBV28
CDR3aa: CATSASGSNQPQHF
CDR3nt: TGTGCCACCTCTGCCTCGGGGAGCAATCAGCCCCAGCATTTT

d_gene: NA
abundance: NA
j_gene: TRBJ1-4
v_gene: TRBV27
CDR3aa: CASSFLNEKLFF
CDR3nt: TGTGCCAGCAGTTTCTTGAATGAAAAACTGTTTTTT

d_gene: NA
abundance: NA
j_gene: TRBJ1-3
v_gene: TRBV5-1
CDR3aa: CASSPTGESGNTIYF
CDR3nt: TGCGCCAGCAGCCCGACCGGGGAAAGTGGAAACACCATATATTTT

d_gene: NA
abundance: NA
j_gene: TRBJ2-2
v_gene: TRBV5-1
CDR3aa: CASSLLPRRDTGELFF
CDR3nt: TGCGCCAGCAGCTTGCTCCCCCGGCGCGACACCGGGGAGCTGTTTTTT

d_gene: NA
abundance: NA
j_gene: TRBJ2-7
v_gene: TRBV9
CDR3aa: CASSPRGLSSDEQYF
CDR3nt: TGTGCCAGCAGCCCCCGGGGGCTGTCCTCCGACGAGCAGTACTTC

d_gene: NA
abundance: NA
j_gene: TRBJ1-5
v_gene: TRBV27
CDR3aa: CASSLSGVGWRVSNQPQHF
CDR3nt: TGTGCCAGCAGTTTATCGGGGGTTGGATGGCGAGTTAGCAATCAGCCCCAGCATTTT

d_gene: NA
abundance: NA
j_gene: TRBJ2-7
v_gene: TRBV14
CDR3aa: CASSQAGSYEQYF
CDR3nt: TGTGCCAGCAGCCAAGCTGGGTCCTACGAGCAGTACTTC

d_gene: NA
abundance: NA
j_gene: TRBJ2-7
v_gene: TRBV4-2
CDR3aa: CASSPAGGTDYEQYF
CDR3nt: TGTGCCAGCAGCCCTGCCGGGGGTACAGACTACGAGCAGTACTTC

d_gene: NA
abundance: NA
j_gene: TRBJ1-1
v_gene: TRBV6-5
CDR3aa: CASRSYQGTEAFF
CDR3nt: TGTGCCAGCAGAAGCTACCAGGGGACTGAAGCTTTCTTT

d_gene: TRBD1
abundance: NA
j_gene: TRBJ2-4
v_gene: TRBV5-1
CDR3aa: CASSQTGGNIQYF
CDR3nt: TGCGCCAGCAGTCAGACAGGGGGAAACATTCAGTACTTC

d_gene: NA
abundance: NA
j_gene: TRBJ2-1
v_gene: TRBV28
CDR3aa: CAARGLAGFTSYNEQFF
CDR3nt: TGTGCTGCGAGGGGGCTAGCGGGCTTCACCTCCTACAATGAGCAGTTCTTC

d_gene: NA
abundance: NA
j_gene: TRBJ1-5
v_gene: TRBV4-2
CDR3aa: CASSQDAGSNQPQHF
CDR3nt: TGTGCCAGCAGCCAAGATGCGGGGTCGAATCAGCCCCAGCATTTT

d_gene: TRBD2
abundance: NA
j_gene: TRBJ2-1
v_gene: TRBV7-9
CDR3aa: CASILGSGPNPSYNEQFF
CDR3nt: TGTGCCAGCATCTTGGGTAGCGGGCCTAATCCCTCCTACAATGAGCAGTTCTTC

d_gene: NA
abundance: NA
j_gene: TRBJ1-1
v_gene: TRBV9
CDR3aa: CASSSPTLTGTMNTEAFF
CDR3nt: TGTGCCAGCAGTTCCCCTACTCTTACCGGGACAATGAACACTGAAGCTTTCTTT

d_gene: TRBD1
abundance: NA
j_gene: TRBJ1-2
v_gene: TRBV28
CDR3aa: CASTQGGALSYGYTF
CDR3nt: TGTGCCAGCACCCAAGGGGGCGCCTTATCATATGGCTACACCTTC

d_gene: NA
abundance: NA
j_gene: TRBJ2-5
v_gene: TRBV28
CDR3aa: CASSLRAETQYF
CDR3nt: TGTGCCAGCAGTTTAAGGGCAGAGACCCAGTACTTC

d_gene: TRBD1
abundance: NA
j_gene: TRBJ1-5
v_gene: TRBV18
CDR3aa: CASSIDRALTQPQHF
CDR3nt: TGTGCCAGCTCAATTGACAGGGCCCTAACTCAGCCCCAGCATTTT

d_gene: NA
abundance: NA
j_gene: TRBJ1-2
v_gene: TRBV28
CDR3aa: CASSLSAGDHYGYTF
CDR3nt: TGTGCCAGCAGTTTATCGGCAGGGGACCACTATGGCTACACCTTC

d_gene: TRBD2
abundance: NA
j_gene: TRBJ2-5
v_gene: TRBV4-1
CDR3aa: CASSQVGGKETQYF
CDR3nt: TGCGCCAGCAGCCAAGTCGGGGGGAAAGAGACCCAGTACTTC

d_gene: NA
abundance: NA
j_gene: TRBJ1-3
v_gene: TRBV5-8
CDR3aa: CASRSTGSTIYF
CDR3nt: TGTGCCAGCAGATCGACCGGTAGCACCATATATTTT

d_gene: NA
abundance: NA
j_gene: TRBJ2-2
v_gene: TRBV28
CDR3aa: CASSLSANTGELFF
CDR3nt: TGTGCCAGCAGTTTGTCGGCGAACACCGGGGAGCTGTTTTTT

d_gene: TRBD1
abundance: NA
j_gene: TRBJ1-1
v_gene: TRBV5-1
CDR3aa: CASNEQGASVAFF
CDR3nt: TGCGCCAGCAACGAACAGGGGGCATCAGTGGCTTTCTTT

d_gene: TRBD2
abundance: NA
j_gene: TRBJ2-7
v_gene: TRBV30
CDR3aa: CAWTLAGGSLEQYF
CDR3nt: TGTGCCTGGACCCTAGCGGGAGGATCACTCGAGCAGTACTTC

d_gene: NA
abundance: once
j_gene: TRBJ2-2
v_gene: TRBV5-6
CDR3aa: CASSFFVTEVTGELFF
CDR3nt: TGTGCCAGCAGCTTCTTCGTGACAGAAGTCACCGGGGAGCTGTTTTTT

d_gene: NA
abundance: NA
j_gene: TRBJ1-2
v_gene: TRBV28
CDR3aa: CASSLEGSVYGYTF
CDR3nt: TGTGCCAGCAGTTTAGAGGGGTCGGTCTATGGCTACACCTTC

d_gene: NA
abundance: NA
j_gene: TRBJ2-2
v_gene: TRBV28
CDR3aa: CATSEQGGLANTGELFF
CDR3nt: TGTGCCACCAGCGAACAAGGTGGCCTGGCGAACACCGGGGAGCTGTTTTTT

d_gene: TRBD2
abundance: NA
j_gene: TRBJ2-3
v_gene: TRBV7-2
CDR3aa: CASSLVGTSGSPDTQYF
CDR3nt: TGTGCCAGCAGCTTAGTCGGGACTAGCGGGAGTCCAGATACGCAGTATTTT

d_gene: NA
abundance: NA
j_gene: TRBJ1-2
v_gene: TRBV4-3
CDR3aa: CASSQGVTLNYGYTF
CDR3nt: TGCGCCAGCAGCCAAGGGGTGACACTAAACTATGGCTACACCTTC

d_gene: TRBD2
abundance: NA
j_gene: TRBJ2-3
v_gene: TRBV28
CDR3aa: CASRLAGSGTDTQYF
CDR3nt: TGTGCCAGCAGGCTAGCGGGAAGTGGGACAGATACGCAGTATTTT

d_gene: TRBD1
abundance: once
j_gene: TRBJ2-3
v_gene: TRBV5-5
CDR3aa: CASSGTGVADTQYF
CDR3nt: TGTGCCAGCAGCGGCACAGGGGTGGCAGATACGCAGTATTTT

d_gene: TRBD1
abundance: NA
j_gene: TRBJ2-3
v_gene: TRBV28
CDR3aa: CASSLNRGDADTQYF
CDR3nt: TGTGCCAGCAGTTTGAACAGGGGGGACGCAGATACGCAGTATTTT

d_gene: TRBD2
abundance: NA
j_gene: TRBJ2-7
v_gene: TRBV5-4
CDR3aa: CASSRELGLAAYEQYF
CDR3nt: TGTGCCAGCAGCCGGGAGTTGGGACTAGCCGCCTACGAGCAGTACTTC

d_gene: TRBD1
abundance: NA
j_gene: TRBJ2-2
v_gene: TRBV11-3
CDR3aa: CASSAGQGLNTGELFF
CDR3nt: TGTGCCAGCAGCGCGGGACAGGGGCTGAACACCGGGGAGCTGTTTTTT

d_gene: NA
abundance: NA
j_gene: TRBJ1-2
v_gene: TRBV7-2
CDR3aa: CASSGRGPGGYGYTF
CDR3nt: TGTGCCAGCAGCGGGCGGGGACCCGGGGGCTATGGCTACACCTTC

d_gene: NA
abundance: NA
j_gene: TRBJ1-1
v_gene: TRBV6-5
CDR3aa: CASMSRRNTEAFF
CDR3nt: TGTGCCAGCATGTCACGTCGTAACACTGAAGCTTTCTTT

d_gene: NA
abundance: NA
j_gene: TRBJ1-2
v_gene: TRBV6-5
CDR3aa: CASSYTVSDGYTF
CDR3nt: TGTGCCAGCAGTTACACTGTTAGTGATGGCTACACCTTC

d_gene: NA
abundance: few
j_gene: TRBJ1-5
v_gene: TRBV19
CDR3aa: CASSQWTAQHF
CDR3nt: TGTGCCAGTAGTCAATGGACAGCCCAGCATTTT

d_gene: TRBD2
abundance: NA
j_gene: TRBJ2-7
v_gene: TRBV27
CDR3aa: CASSLSLAGGGEQYF
CDR3nt: TGTGCCAGCAGTTTGAGTCTAGCGGGGGGAGGCGAGCAGTACTTC

d_gene: NA
abundance: NA
j_gene: TRBJ2-3
v_gene: TRBV4-1
CDR3aa: CASSQVTGLSTDTQYF
CDR3nt: TGCGCCAGCAGCCAAGTCACAGGGTTATCCACAGATACGCAGTATTTT

d_gene: NA
abundance: NA
j_gene: TRBJ1-5
v_gene: TRBV7-8
CDR3aa: CASSLDPRQPQHF
CDR3nt: TGTGCCAGCAGCCTCGATCCTCGTCAGCCCCAGCATTTT